What follows are 10 T cell receptor beta chains derived from one specimen sequenced in a study of T cell responses to AZD1222 COVID-19 vaccine. Some clones are missing from TCRdb's copy, which holds only in-frame ones; the method was immunoSEQ multiplex PCR. The sample lists under 200,000 clones; roughly nine tenths were seen once. Source: peripheral blood, taken on day 0 of AZD1222 vaccination. These receptors originate from an adult in good health.

About this clone itself: Other DNA sequences in this sample translate to the same CDR3. This chain uses TRBV10-1 with TRBJ1-1, with a tentative D call TRBD1 (6 bases). The germline V gene encodes CDR1 WNHNN and CDR2 SYGVQD (reference sequence). This CDR3 is built from 13 residues. V shed 6 bases and J shed 1 base, with 9 bases lying between them. Written as DNA, the CDR3 is TGCGCCAGCAGCCTGACAGGGAACACTGAAGCTTTCTTT. It translates to CASSLTGNTEAFF.

The rearrangement joins TRBV24-1 to TRBJ2-2, with TRBD2 as a possible D gene (6 bases). Germline values: CDR1 KGHDR, CDR2 SFDVKD. The CDR3 sequence is 17 residues long. The V end was cut by 4 bases, the J end by 4 bases, with 18 bases between. DNA for the CDR3: TGTGCCACCAGTGACCCCGACCCGGGGGTAGGCACCGGGGAGCTGTTTTTT. This encodes CATSDPDPGVGTGELFF.

This clone was counted a few times. The chain joins TRBV9 to TRBJ2-2; D remains ambiguous. CDR3 length: 14 amino acids. V was clipped by 3 bases and J by 4 bases, with 10 bases between them. Germline V CDR1 and CDR2: SGDLS, YYNGEE. Written as DNA, the CDR3 is TGTGCCAGCAGCGCCCGGGTCTCCACCGGGGAGCTGTTTTTT. Translating it yields CASSARVSTGELFF. The entire variable domain, with the rest obtained from reference TRBV9 and TRBJ2-2, is as follows: DSGVTQTPKHLITATGQRVTLRCSPRSGDLSVYWYQQSLDQGLQFLIQYYNGEERAKGNILERFSAQQFPDLHSELNLSSLELGDSALYFCASSARVSTGELFFGEGSRLTVL.

The chain links TRBV11-2 to TRBJ2-2, with D perhaps matching TRBD2 (7 bases). The V end lost 2 bases, the J end lost 4 bases, and 17 bases lay between the germline ends. From germline, CDR1 is SGHAT and CDR2 FQNNGV. This CDR3 spans 17 amino acids. The DNA of the CDR3 is TGTGCCAGCAGCTTAAGGCATCGGGGGGCGACCACCGGGGAGCTGTTTTTT. It yields the protein CASSLRHRGATTGELFF.

The chain employs TRBV19 and TRBJ1-1; 8 nucleotides align to TRBD1. J gave up 4 bases and V 6 bases, and 7 bases lay outside the gene matches. The CDR3 totals 14 residues. Looked up from germline, CDR1 is LNHDA and CDR2 is SQIVND (reference sequence). The chain's CDR3 is CASRFTGGGTEAFF. The CDR3 bases are TGTGCCAGTAGGTTCACAGGGGGAGGCACTGAAGCTTTCTTT.

Note on this clone: The junction departs from the called germline gene at one end, perhaps through a read error. J is TRBJ2-7 and V is TRBV30; the D gene could be TRBD1 or TRBD2 (5 bases each). CDR1 GTSNPN and CDR2 SVGIG come from the germline V gene (reference sequence). The CDR3 is 13 residues long. CDR3 sequence: CARSRDPLHEQYF. The CDR3 nucleotides read TGTGCCCGGAGTAGGGACCCCCTTCACGAGCAGTACTTC.

There are a few counts of this clone. The CDR3 nucleotides read TGTGCCACCAGCCAGGAGTCAGGGTTCACTGAAGCTTTCTTT. The encoded protein is CATSQESGFTEAFF. The chain uses TRBV15 and TRBJ1-1; possible D gene TRBD1, 5 bases. CDR1 is LNHNV and CDR2 is YYDKDF in the germline V gene (reference sequence). V lost 5 bases and J lost 4, with 14 bases in between. This CDR3 has 14 amino acids.

J is TRBJ2-7 and V is TRBV19; a possible D gene is TRBD1 (5 bases). Germline V gene lookup returns CDR1 LNHDA and CDR2 SQIVND (reference sequence). CDR3 length equals 13 residues. The V gene lost 0 bases and the J gene lost 5 bases, with 8 bases spanning the gap. CDR3 loop: CASSIERGNEQYF. DNA for the CDR3: TGTGCCAGTAGTATAGAAAGGGGTAACGAGCAGTACTTC. Complete variable domain (other parts from reference TRBV19 and TRBJ2-7): DGGITQSPKYLFRKEGQNVTLSCEQNLNHDAMYWYRQDPGQGLRLIYYSQIVNDFQKGDIAEGYSVSREKKESFPLTVTSAQKNPTAFYLCASSIERGNEQYFGPGTRLTVT.

This clone showed up just once. The V call is TRBV19, the J call TRBJ1-1; TRBD1 matches at 8 bases. After removal of 7 bases from V and 4 bases from J, the junction contained 8 bases not matched to a gene. CDR3 length equals 14 residues. Germline CDR1 reads LNHDA; CDR2 reads SQIVND (reference sequence). This chain's CDR3 is CASILQGVGTEAFF. The CDR3 DNA sequence: TGTGCCAGTATATTACAGGGGGTGGGCACTGAAGCTTTCTTT. The whole variable domain, filled in from reference TRBV19 and TRBJ1-1, reads DGGITQSPKYLFRKEGQNVTLSCEQNLNHDAMYWYRQDPGQGLRLIYYSQIVNDFQKGDIAEGYSVSREKKESFPLTVTSAQKNPTAFYLCASILQGVGTEAFFGQGTRLTVV.

This clone was detected only once. In DNA, the CDR3 is TGTGCCTGGAGTGAGACTTCAGACAATCAGCCCCAGCATTTT. Translated, it gives CAWSETSDNQPQHF. V and J are TRBV30 and TRBJ1-5, with unresolved D. The CDR3 sequence is 14 residues long. Germline CDR1 and CDR2: GTSNPN and SVGIG (reference sequence). V lost 1 base and J 3 bases, leaving 10 bases between the germline ends.